Shown below are 25 T cell receptor beta chains from a single sample sequenced in a study of early T cells in non-severe SARS-CoV-2 infection. TCRdb passed the 5' RACE reads through MiXCR, listing each CDR3 protein once. The repertoire holds roughly 120,000 distinct CDR3 sequences, with around an eighth as singletons. This specimen was whole blood, taken at baseline. The receptor set was obtained from an adult who was a healthcare worker with PCR-confirmed SARS-CoV-2 infection or an uninfected control (not recorded which).

The sample holds many counts of this clonotype. The chain carries TRBV11-2 and TRBJ2-1; TRBD2 aligns across 11 bases. The trim removed 3 bases at V and 3 bases at J, leaving 10 bases unmatched. There are 18 residues in the CDR3. CDR1 and CDR2 from the germline V gene are SGHAT and FQNNGV. CDR3 nucleotides: TGTGCCAGCAGCTTCCTACGAGGTAGCGGGAGGGACTACAATGAGCAGTTCTTC. This codes for CASSFLRGSGRDYNEQFF.

The V gene is TRBV20-1, the J gene TRBJ2-2; D is perhaps TRBD2 (6 bases). Trimming took 6 bases from V and 6 from J, leaving 14 bases between them. The CDR3 runs 13 residues. Germline-derived CDR1 and CDR2 are DFQATT and SNEGSKA (reference sequence). CDR3 sequence: CSATRGVAGELFF. DNA for the CDR3: TGCAGTGCCACCCGCGGGGTCGCCGGGGAGCTGTTTTTT.

In this sample, this clonotype turned up many times. V gene TRBV20-1 combines with J gene TRBJ2-7; D perhaps matches TRBD2 (7 bases). V gave up 6 bases and J gave up 4 bases, with 13 bases separating them. Germline V gene sequence: CDR1 DFQATT, CDR2 SNEGSKA (reference sequence). The CDR3 has 12 residues. The CDR3 DNA is TGCAGTGCAGGAAGGGGGGGTTACGAGCAGTACTTC. This codes for CSAGRGGYEQYF.

This clonotype was seen just once. Sequence at one end of the junction differs from germline and may be a read error. The chain carries TRBV12-3 or TRBV12-4 and TRBJ2-5; TRBD2 is a possible D gene (6 bases). The CDR3 has 15 amino acids. The CDR3 DNA follows: TGTGCCGGCAGTTTCGGAGGGGCCGGCGAGGAGACCCAGTACTTC. Translating gives CAGSFGGAGEETQYF.

J is TRBJ2-7 and V is TRBV5-1; possibly TRBD1 for D (6 bases). The germline V and J ends were trimmed by 1 base and 1 base, with 12 bases remaining between them. Germline V gene lookup returns CDR1 SGHRS and CDR2 YFSETQ. The CDR3 is 15 residues long. Here the CDR3 reads CASSLSTGQSYEQYF. CDR3 DNA sequence: TGCGCCAGCAGCTTGAGCACAGGGCAGTCCTACGAGCAGTACTTC.

V usage is TRBV5-4 and J usage is TRBJ1-2, with unresolved D. The CDR3 contains 13 residues. Germline assignment: CDR1 SGHNT and CDR2 YYREEE (reference sequence). V lost 1 base and J lost 3, with 7 bases in between. The CDR3 DNA is TGTGCCAGCAGCTTGAGACCAGACTATGGCTACACCTTC. As protein: CASSLRPDYGYTF.

This clonotype was detected a few times. This rearrangement joins TRBV10-3 to TRBJ2-7, with 7 bases identical to TRBD1. This CDR3 comprises 15 residues. The V and J ends lost 3 bases and 1 base, in that order; junction bases with no gene match: 6. Looked up from germline, CDR1 is ENHRY and CDR2 is SYGVKD. The CDR3 is CAISEFSDRSYEQYF. CDR3 DNA: TGTGCCATCAGTGAATTTTCGGACAGGTCCTACGAGCAGTACTTC.

The chain links TRBV7-9 to TRBJ1-1, with D uncertain. Trimming pared 1 base from V and 1 base from J, leaving 7 bases between. The CDR3 is 14 amino acids. CDR1 and CDR2 (germline): SEHNR, FQNEAQ (reference sequence). CDR3 nucleotides: TGTGCCAGCAGCTTAGGAAACGGGAACACTGAAGCTTTCTTT. It encodes CASSLGNGNTEAFF.

This clonotype was found many times. The CDR3 sequence: CASSLNSVGAKNIQYF. For the CDR3, the DNA is TGTGCCAGCAGTTTGAACAGCGTGGGAGCCAAAAACATTCAGTACTTC. V is TRBV27 and J is TRBJ2-4, with no clear D. CDR3 length: 16 amino acids. V shed 3 bases and J shed 0 bases, with 12 bases lying between them. Germline V CDR1 and CDR2: MNHEY, SMNVEV (reference sequence).

V is TRBV6-6 and J is TRBJ1-2, with a weak D call TRBD1 (6 bases). With 2 bases removed from V and 4 bases from J, the gap between germline ends came to 17 bases. The CDR3 is made up of 16 amino acids. CDR1 is MNHNY and CDR2 is SVGAGI in the germline V gene (reference sequence). The CDR3, as DNA: TGTGCCAGCAGTTACCCGAGGGGGGGTCCTCTCTATGGCTACACCTTC. Translation gives CASSYPRGGPLYGYTF.

The table lists this clonotype with a few counts. The chain recombines TRBV10-3 with TRBJ2-5; the D gene is possibly TRBD2 (5 bases). This CDR3 region has 13 residues. Germline CDR1 reads ENHRY; CDR2 reads SYGVKD. Trimming removed 5 bases from V and 2 bases from J, with 9 bases in between. CDR3 sequence: CAISLSGQETQYF. In nucleotides, the CDR3 is TGTGCCATCAGTCTATCGGGGCAAGAGACCCAGTACTTC.

This clonotype has more than one count but fewer than ten. The chain carries TRBV28 and TRBJ2-7, with 7 bases that match TRBD1. Germline V gene sequence: CDR1 MDHEN, CDR2 SYDVKM. V trimming: 7 bases; J trimming: 2 bases; junction bases outside the gene matches: 14. This CDR3 has 16 residues. CDR3 in amino acids: CASNHQGQGDTYEQYF. The CDR3 DNA follows: TGTGCCAGCAATCACCAGGGGCAGGGGGATACCTACGAGCAGTACTTC.

This clonotype was counted many times. CDR3 protein: CAWNSGGGYEQYF. The CDR3 DNA reads as TGTGCCTGGAATAGCGGGGGGGGCTACGAGCAGTACTTC. The chain has TRBV30 and TRBJ2-7, with 11 bases that match TRBD2. The CDR3 covers 13 residues. Trimming at V came to 4 bases and at J to 3 bases, leaving 2 bases not matched to a gene. Germline loops: CDR1 GTSNPN, CDR2 SVGIG (reference sequence).

About this clonotype itself: Its ends do not fully match the called genes, so a read error is possible. The CDR3: CAISESPSGNTKYF. CDR3 DNA sequence: TGTGCCATCAGTGAGTCACCCTCTGGAAACACCAAATATTTT. The chain combines TRBV10-3 with TRBJ1-3, with no clear D. Germline V gene sequence: CDR1 ENHRY, CDR2 SYGVKD. This CDR3 has 14 residues.

This clonotype has at least ten counts. The genes are TRBV18 and TRBJ2-3, with D possibly TRBD2 on 6 matching bases. The germline gives CDR1 KGHSH, CDR2 LQKENI. This CDR3 is 13 amino acids long. Trimming left V 3 bases short and J 6 bases short, with 10 bases between. CDR3 nucleotides: TGTGCCAGCTCACCCGGACGGGGGGATACGCAGTATTTT. As protein: CASSPGRGDTQYF.

This clonotype was found many times. This sequence joins TRBV20-1 and TRBJ2-5; D is ambiguous. Germline-derived CDR1 and CDR2 are DFQATT and SNEGSKA (reference sequence). This CDR3 comprises 13 residues. The ends were cut back, 3 bases at V and 5 bases at J, with 13 bases in the middle. In DNA form, the CDR3 reads TGCAGTGCTAGTGCTTTTCCCGGCGAGACCCAGTACTTC. Protein sequence: CSASAFPGETQYF.

The chain joins TRBV5-4 to TRBJ1-2; tentative D call: TRBD1 (6 bases). This CDR3 region has 17 residues. The germline V gene has CDR1 SGHNT and CDR2 YYREEE (reference sequence). Trimming cost V 4 bases and J 0 bases, with 19 bases left between them. The CDR3 sequence is CASSRDTGQGPNYGYTF. CDR3 sequence (DNA): TGTGCCAGCAGCCGGGACACAGGTCAAGGGCCTAACTATGGCTACACCTTC.

The chain joins TRBV7-2 to TRBJ1-1, with D hard to call. Trimming shortened V by 0 bases and J by 0 bases, and 8 bases separated the two germline ends. From germline, CDR1 is SGHTA and CDR2 FQGNSA. CDR3 length: 15 residues. CDR3 nucleotides: TGTGCCAGCAGCTTAGCTCTTGCGCTGAACACTGAAGCTTTCTTT. Translation: CASSLALALNTEAFF.

The table lists this clonotype with many counts. This sequence joins TRBV6-6 and TRBJ2-3, with a tentative D call TRBD2 (6 bases). Germline-derived CDR1 and CDR2 are MNHNY and SVGAGI (reference sequence). The CDR3 covers 13 residues. The V end was cut by 8 bases, the J end by 5 bases, with 14 bases between. CDR3 coding DNA: TGTGCCAGCTCGGTCCAGGGAGGAGATACGCAGTATTTT. It encodes CASSVQGGDTQYF.

This chain connects TRBV6-1 to TRBJ1-6; D call uncertain. V lost 6 bases, J lost 0 bases, and 9 bases lay in between. From germline, CDR1 is MNHNS and CDR2 SASEGT. This CDR3 is built from 15 residues. The CDR3 loop reads CASRQESSYNSPLHF. CDR3 bases: TGTGCCAGCAGACAAGAGAGCTCCTATAATTCACCCCTCCACTTT.

This clonotype was seen repeatedly, ten times or more. The chain links TRBV5-1 to TRBJ2-7, with 9 bases fitting TRBD1. V was pared by 4 bases and J by 3 bases, with 5 bases of the junction left unmatched. Germline lookup yields CDR1 SGHRS and CDR2 YFSETQ. This CDR3 contains 14 residues. The CDR3 loop reads CASSLGQGRYEQYF. The CDR3 DNA sequence: TGCGCCAGCAGCCTAGGACAGGGGCGCTACGAGCAGTACTTC. The full variable domain, rest sourced from reference TRBV5-1 and TRBJ2-7, is KAGVTQTPRYLIKTRGQQVTLSCSPISGHRSVSWYQQTPGQGLQFLFEYFSETQRNKGNFPGRFSGRQFSNSRSEMNVSTLELGDSALYLCASSLGQGRYEQYFGPGTRLTVT.

This clonotype has ten or more counts. The chain couples TRBV7-2 to TRBJ1-1; tentative D call: TRBD1 (6 bases). CDR1 and CDR2 (germline): SGHTA, FQGNSA. Trimming removed 7 bases from V and 4 bases from J, with 16 bases in between. This CDR3 spans 14 amino acids. The CDR3 region is CASTLGTSVTEAFF. The DNA of the CDR3 is TGTGCCAGCACTTTAGGGACATCTGTCACTGAAGCTTTCTTT.

This clonotype was observed a handful of times. The chain joins TRBV11-3 to TRBJ2-1; 7 nucleotides line up with TRBD2. This CDR3 comprises 15 residues. CDR1 and CDR2 (germline): SGHNT, YENEEA. J gave up 9 bases and V 5 bases, and 13 bases lay outside the gene matches. The CDR3: CASSPRLAGGGEQFF. CDR3 DNA: TGTGCCAGCAGCCCCCGACTAGCCGGAGGCGGTGAGCAGTTCTTC.

This clonotype was counted a few times. The chain is built from TRBV4-2 and TRBJ2-3, with 10 positions matching TRBD2. This CDR3 spans 18 amino acids. Germline lookup yields CDR1 LGHNA and CDR2 YNFKEQ. V was pared by 1 base and J by 4 bases, with 11 bases of the junction left unmatched. CDR3 residues: CASSQVAGGTLGADTQYF. The CDR3, as DNA: TGTGCCAGCAGCCAAGTAGCGGGGGGCACCCTGGGAGCAGATACGCAGTATTTT.

This clonotype was seen a handful of times. The gene calls are TRBV5-1 and TRBJ2-3, with D perhaps matching TRBD1 (6 bases). This CDR3 is built from 14 residues. CDR1 is SGHRS, CDR2 YFSETQ, per germline. The germline V and J ends were trimmed by 0 bases and 2 bases, with 7 bases remaining between them. The CDR3 DNA sequence: TGCGCCAGCAGCTTGGCGGGACACACAGATACGCAGTATTTT. It codes for CASSLAGHTDTQYF. The entire variable domain, with the rest obtained from reference TRBV5-1 and TRBJ2-3, is as follows: KAGVTQTPRYLIKTRGQQVTLSCSPISGHRSVSWYQQTPGQGLQFLFEYFSETQRNKGNFPGRFSGRQFSNSRSEMNVSTLELGDSALYLCASSLAGHTDTQYFGPGTRLTVL.